This T cell receptor beta chain is drawn from a study of CD8 T cells in Susac syndrome. This clonotype showed up just a few times. Reverse transcription used about 0.45 to 1 ug RNA and random hexamers. MiXCR, run by TCRdb on the immunoSEQ multiplex PCR reads, gives a single entry per CDR3 protein. Here the sample spans roughly 200,000 distinct CDR3 sequences, nearly 97% being singletons. V lost 5 bases, J lost 1 base, and 8 bases lay in between. Per germline, CDR1 SQVTM and CDR2 ANQGSEA. The length of the CDR3 is 12 residues. The sequence derives from a human donor with multiple sclerosis. V and J are TRBV29-1 and TRBJ1-1; D gene ambiguous. The material sequenced was CD4+ T cells from PBMCs. In nucleotides, the CDR3 is TGCAGCGTTAAGCGGGGGAACACTGAAGCTTTCTTT. Its translation: CSVKRGNTEAFF.